Included here is one TCR beta chain sequence, with context. Its antigen remains unknown. The record originates from a study of shared clonotypes between healthy human individuals. Regarding the study as a whole: Clonotype sharing levels among donors were expected to vary with sequencing depth. Compared with clonotypes that all four donors shared, non-shared clonotypes had lower generation probabilities.

Naive CD8 cells comprised CD45RO-negative, CCR7-positively selected cells, excluding terminally differentiated effector memory CD45RA+ cells. The CDR3 runs to 17 residues. CDR1 and CDR2 (germline): MNHEY, SMNVEV (reference sequence). V lost 4 bases and J 9 bases, leaving 25 bases between the germline ends. Each subset's genomic DNA was shared equally among a number of immunoSEQ plates. Profiling relied on immunoSEQ multiplex PCR, and the TCRdb table lists in-frame clones only, not all of them. Of under 700,000 clones in the sample, 85% to 95% were seen once. The sequencing input was naive CD8+ T cells sorted from blood. The sequence derives from a woman aged 25 to 39 in good health. The rearrangement uses TRBV27 and TRBJ2-1; possible D gene TRBD2, 6 bases. CDR3: CASSYRQRLVEKGEQFF. The CDR3 region has the DNA TGTGCCAGCAGTTACCGACAGAGACTAGTGGAAAAGGGTGAGCAGTTCTTC.